This TCR beta chain originates from a study of blood T cell repertoires in COVID-19. Study background: In each case, the material was cDNA or gDNA derived from T cells, B-cell-depleted T cells, or PBMCs.

This clone was recorded a few times. Source study methods: Reference gene primer amplification gave nucleated cell count estimates. Sequencing used immunoSEQ multiplex PCR; TCRdb keeps in-frame clones, though not all of them. Clone size and V and J calls were adopted from that table, with D and trimming inferred from the DNA. The sample lists roughly 190,000 clones; approximately 90% were seen once. The CDR3 contains 14 residues. Germline CDR1 and CDR2: LGHNT and FRNRAP. Deletions cut 1 base from V and 7 bases from J, with 13 bases between. This TCR was recovered from a man in his forties with active or convalescent COVID-19. Sequencing input: peripheral blood. The J gene is TRBJ1-1, the V gene TRBV12-5; D unclear. The CDR3 sequence: CASGLDIKLGEAFF. The CDR3 nucleotides read TGTGCTAGTGGTTTGGATATAAAACTCGGTGAAGCTTTCTTT.